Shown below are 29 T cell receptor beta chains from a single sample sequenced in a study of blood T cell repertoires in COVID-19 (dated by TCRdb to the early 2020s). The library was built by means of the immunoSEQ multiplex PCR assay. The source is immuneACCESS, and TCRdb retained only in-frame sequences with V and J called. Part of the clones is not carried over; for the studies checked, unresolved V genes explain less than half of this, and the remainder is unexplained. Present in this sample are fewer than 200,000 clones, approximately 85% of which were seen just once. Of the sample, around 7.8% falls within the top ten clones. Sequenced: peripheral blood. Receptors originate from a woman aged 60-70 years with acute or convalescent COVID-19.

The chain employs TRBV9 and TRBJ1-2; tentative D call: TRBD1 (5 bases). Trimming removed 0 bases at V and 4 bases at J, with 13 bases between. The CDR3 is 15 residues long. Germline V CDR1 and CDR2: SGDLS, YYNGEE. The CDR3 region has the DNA TGTGCCAGCAGCGTAGATGGGCAGGGCTTCTATGGCTACACCTTC. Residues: CASSVDGQGFYGYTF.

The CDR3 spells CASNRDRGGYGYTF. DNA of the CDR3: TGTGCCAGTAATAGGGACAGGGGTGGCTATGGCTACACCTTC. The V call is TRBV19, the J call TRBJ1-2; 10 positions agree with TRBD1. The ends lost 7 bases at V and 4 bases at J; junction bases unmatched: 6. The CDR3 runs 14 residues. Germline V gene sequence: CDR1 LNHDA, CDR2 SQIVND (reference sequence).

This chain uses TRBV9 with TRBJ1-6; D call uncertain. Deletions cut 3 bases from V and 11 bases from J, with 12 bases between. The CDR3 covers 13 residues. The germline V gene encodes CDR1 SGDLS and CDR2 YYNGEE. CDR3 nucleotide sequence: TGTGCCAGCAGCGCCTCGGAGATGCCACCCCTCCACTTT. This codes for CASSASEMPPLHF.

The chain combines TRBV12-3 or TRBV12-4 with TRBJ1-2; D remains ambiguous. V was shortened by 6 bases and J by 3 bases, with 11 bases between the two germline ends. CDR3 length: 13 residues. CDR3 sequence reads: CASREGMDYGYTF. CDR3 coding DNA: TGTGCCAGCAGAGAGGGTATGGACTATGGCTACACCTTC.

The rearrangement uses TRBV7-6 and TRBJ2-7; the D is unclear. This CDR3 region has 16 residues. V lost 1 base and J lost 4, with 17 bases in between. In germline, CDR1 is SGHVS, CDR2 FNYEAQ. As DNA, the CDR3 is TGTGCCAGCAGCTTAGAGTCTGCACCCCGAGAGTACGAGCAGTACTTC. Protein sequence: CASSLESAPREYEQYF.

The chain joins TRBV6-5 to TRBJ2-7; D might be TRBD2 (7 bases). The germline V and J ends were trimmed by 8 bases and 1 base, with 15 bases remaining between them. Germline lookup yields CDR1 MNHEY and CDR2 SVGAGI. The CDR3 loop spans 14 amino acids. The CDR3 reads CASQEGGLSYEQYV. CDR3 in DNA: TGTGCCAGCCAAGAGGGGGGGCTATCCTACGAGCAGTACGTC.

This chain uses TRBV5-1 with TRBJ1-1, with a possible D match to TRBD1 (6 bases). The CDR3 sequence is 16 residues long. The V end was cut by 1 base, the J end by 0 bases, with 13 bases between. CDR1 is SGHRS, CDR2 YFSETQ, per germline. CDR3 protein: CASSLRGSYMNTEAFF. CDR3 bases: TGCGCCAGCAGCTTGAGGGGGAGTTACATGAACACTGAAGCTTTCTTT.

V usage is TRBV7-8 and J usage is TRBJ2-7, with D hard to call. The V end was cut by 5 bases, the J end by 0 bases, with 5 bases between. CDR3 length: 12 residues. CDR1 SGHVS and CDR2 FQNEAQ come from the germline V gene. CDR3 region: CASSLSSYEQYF. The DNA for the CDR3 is TGTGCCAGCAGCCTCTCCTCCTACGAGCAGTACTTC.

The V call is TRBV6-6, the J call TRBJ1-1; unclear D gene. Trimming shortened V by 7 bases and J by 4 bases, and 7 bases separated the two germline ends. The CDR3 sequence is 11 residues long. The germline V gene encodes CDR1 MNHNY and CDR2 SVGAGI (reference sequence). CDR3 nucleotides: TGTGCCAGCAATTCGGGCACTGAAGCTTTCTTT. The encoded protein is CASNSGTEAFF.

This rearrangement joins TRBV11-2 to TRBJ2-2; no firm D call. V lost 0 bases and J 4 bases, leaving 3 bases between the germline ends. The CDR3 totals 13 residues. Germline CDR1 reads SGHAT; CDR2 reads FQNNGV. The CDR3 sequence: CASSLDFTGELFF. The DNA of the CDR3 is TGTGCCAGCAGCTTAGACTTCACCGGGGAGCTGTTTTTT.

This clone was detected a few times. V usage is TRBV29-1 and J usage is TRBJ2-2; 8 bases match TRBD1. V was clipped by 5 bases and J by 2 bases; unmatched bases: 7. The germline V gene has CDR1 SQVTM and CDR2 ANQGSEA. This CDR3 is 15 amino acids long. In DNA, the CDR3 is TGCAGCGTTAAAGCCGGGACAGGTAACACCGGGGAGCTGTTTTTT. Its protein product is CSVKAGTGNTGELFF.

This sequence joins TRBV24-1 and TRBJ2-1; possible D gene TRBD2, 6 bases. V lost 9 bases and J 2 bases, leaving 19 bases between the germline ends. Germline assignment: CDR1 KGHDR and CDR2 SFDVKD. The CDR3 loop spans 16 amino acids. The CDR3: CATATQEGWPYNEQFF. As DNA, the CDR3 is TGTGCCACCGCTACCCAGGAGGGGTGGCCCTACAATGAGCAGTTCTTC.

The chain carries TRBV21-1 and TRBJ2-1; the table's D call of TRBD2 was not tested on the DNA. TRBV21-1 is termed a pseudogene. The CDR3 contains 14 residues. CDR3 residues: CASRGVEPYNEQFF. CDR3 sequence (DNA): TGTGCCAGCCGCGGGGTAGAGCCCTACAATGAGCAGTTCTTC.

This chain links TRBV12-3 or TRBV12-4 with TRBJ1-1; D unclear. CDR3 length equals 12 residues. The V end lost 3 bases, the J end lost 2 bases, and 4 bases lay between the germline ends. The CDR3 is CASSFSNTEAFF. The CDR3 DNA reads TGTGCCAGCAGTTTCTCCAACACTGAAGCTTTCTTT.

This CDR3 reads CATSELAFNEQYV. For the CDR3, the DNA is TGTGCCACCAGTGAGTTAGCTTTCAACGAGCAGTACGTC. The chain is built from TRBV24-1 and TRBJ2-7, with no clear D. In germline, CDR1 is KGHDR, CDR2 SFDVKD. The CDR3 loop spans 13 amino acids. V shed 4 bases and J shed 5 bases, with 11 bases lying between them.

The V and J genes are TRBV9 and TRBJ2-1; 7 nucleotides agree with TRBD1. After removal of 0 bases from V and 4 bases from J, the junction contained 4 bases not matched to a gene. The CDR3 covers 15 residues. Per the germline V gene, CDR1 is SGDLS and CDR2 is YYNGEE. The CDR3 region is CASSVAGGGYNEQFF. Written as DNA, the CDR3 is TGTGCCAGCAGCGTAGCAGGGGGTGGGTACAATGAGCAGTTCTTC.

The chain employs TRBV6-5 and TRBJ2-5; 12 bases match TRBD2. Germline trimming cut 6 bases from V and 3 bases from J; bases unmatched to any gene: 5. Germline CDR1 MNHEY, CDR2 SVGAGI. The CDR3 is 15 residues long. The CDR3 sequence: CASSVPSGREETQYF. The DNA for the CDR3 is TGTGCCAGCAGCGTCCCTAGCGGGAGGGAAGAGACCCAGTACTTC.

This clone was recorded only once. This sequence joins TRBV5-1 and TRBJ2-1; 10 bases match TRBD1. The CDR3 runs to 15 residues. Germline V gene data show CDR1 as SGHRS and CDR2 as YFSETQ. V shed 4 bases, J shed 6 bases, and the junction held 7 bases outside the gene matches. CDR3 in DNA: TGCGCCAGCAGCACAACCGGGACAGGGGTCAATGAGCAGTTCTTC. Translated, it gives CASSTTGTGVNEQFF.

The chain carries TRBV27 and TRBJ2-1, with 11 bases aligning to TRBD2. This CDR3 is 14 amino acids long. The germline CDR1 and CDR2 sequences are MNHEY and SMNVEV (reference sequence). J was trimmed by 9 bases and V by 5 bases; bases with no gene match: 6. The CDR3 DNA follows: TGTGCCAGCAGTATAGCGGGAGGGCAGGCTGAGCAGTTCTTC. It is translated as CASSIAGGQAEQFF.

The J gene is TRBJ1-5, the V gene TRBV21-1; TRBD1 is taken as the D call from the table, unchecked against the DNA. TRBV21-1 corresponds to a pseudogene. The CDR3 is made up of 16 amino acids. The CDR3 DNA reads TGTGCCAGCAGTTTGCTGGGACAGGGGATAAATCAGCCCCAGCATTTT. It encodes CASSLLGQGINQPQHF.

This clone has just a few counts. The CDR3 DNA is TGTGCCAGCAGCTCTGACAGAATGTCTGAAGCTTTCTTT. This codes for CASSSDRMSEAFF. The rearrangement links TRBV5-4 to TRBJ1-1; the D gene is possibly TRBD1 (5 bases). Germline-derived CDR1 and CDR2 are SGHNT and YYREEE (reference sequence). V lost 3 bases, J lost 6 bases, and 12 bases lay in between. The CDR3 length is 13 residues.

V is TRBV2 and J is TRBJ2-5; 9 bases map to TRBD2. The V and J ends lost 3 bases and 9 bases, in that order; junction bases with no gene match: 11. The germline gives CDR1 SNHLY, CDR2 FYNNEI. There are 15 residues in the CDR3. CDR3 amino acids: CASSEAGGPFSAQYF. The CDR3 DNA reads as TGTGCCAGCAGTGAGGCGGGAGGGCCCTTCTCGGCCCAGTACTTC.

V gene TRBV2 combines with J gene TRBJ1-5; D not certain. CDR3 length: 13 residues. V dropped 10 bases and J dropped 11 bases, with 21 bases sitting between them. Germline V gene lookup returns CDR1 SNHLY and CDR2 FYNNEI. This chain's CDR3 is CATMGTEQSAQHF. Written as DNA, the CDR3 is TGTGCCACCATGGGCACTGAGCAATCAGCCCAGCATTTT.

CDR3 protein: CASSISGDSPLHF. CDR3 nucleotide sequence: TGTGCCAGCAGCATATCAGGGGATTCACCCCTCCACTTT. The V call is TRBV7-2, the J call TRBJ1-6, with D tentatively TRBD1 (6 bases). The V end lost 5 bases, the J end lost 8 bases, and 10 bases lay between the germline ends. Germline V gene sequence: CDR1 SGHTA, CDR2 FQGNSA. The CDR3 covers 13 residues.

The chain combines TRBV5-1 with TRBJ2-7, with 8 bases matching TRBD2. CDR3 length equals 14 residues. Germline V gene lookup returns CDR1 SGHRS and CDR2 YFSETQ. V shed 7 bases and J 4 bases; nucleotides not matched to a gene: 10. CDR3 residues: CASRPSGGPYEQYF. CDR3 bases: TGCGCCAGCCGGCCCTCGGGAGGGCCGTACGAGCAGTACTTC.

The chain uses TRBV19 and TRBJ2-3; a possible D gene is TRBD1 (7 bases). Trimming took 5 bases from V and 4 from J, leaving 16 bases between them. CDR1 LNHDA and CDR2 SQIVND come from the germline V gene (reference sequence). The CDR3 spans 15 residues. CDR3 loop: CASSSRGAYADTQYF. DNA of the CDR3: TGTGCCAGTAGTTCCAGGGGGGCCTATGCAGATACGCAGTATTTT.

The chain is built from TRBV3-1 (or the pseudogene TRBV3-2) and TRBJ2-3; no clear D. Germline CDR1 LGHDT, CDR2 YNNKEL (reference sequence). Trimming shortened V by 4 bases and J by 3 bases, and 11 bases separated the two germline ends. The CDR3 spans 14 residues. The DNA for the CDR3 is TGTGCCAGCAGCCCCCCCATCAGTACAGATACGCAGTATTTT. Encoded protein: CASSPPISTDTQYF.

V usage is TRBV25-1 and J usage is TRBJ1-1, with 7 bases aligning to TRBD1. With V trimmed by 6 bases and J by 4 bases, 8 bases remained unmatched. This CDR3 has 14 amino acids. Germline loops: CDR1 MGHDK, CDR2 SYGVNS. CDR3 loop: CASRTATGITEAFF. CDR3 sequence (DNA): TGTGCCAGCAGAACAGCGACAGGGATCACTGAAGCTTTCTTT.

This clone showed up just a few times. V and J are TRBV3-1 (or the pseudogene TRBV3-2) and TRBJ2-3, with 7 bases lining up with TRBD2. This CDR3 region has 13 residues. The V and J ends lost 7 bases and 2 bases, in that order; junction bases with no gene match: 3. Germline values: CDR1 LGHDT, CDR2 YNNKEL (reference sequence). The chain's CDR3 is CASKAGPTDTQYF. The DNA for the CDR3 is TGTGCCAGCAAAGCGGGACCCACAGATACGCAGTATTTT.